Listed below are T cell receptor beta chains from one sample, sequenced in a study of T cell responses to AZD1222 COVID-19 vaccine. Clones were read by immunoSEQ multiplex PCR, and TCRdb kept only the in-frame ones, dropping some. In the table there are 100,000 to 150,000 clones, 88% of which are singletons. Material: peripheral blood, obtained 28 days after the second AZD1222 dose. Source of these receptors: an adult who received the AZD1222 COVID-19 vaccine. Both conserved end residues are part of each CDR3. D genes are given only for firm matches. The size field is filled for only some rows; it gives once, few, many or a size class.

D	size	V	J	DNA	CDR3
.	.	TRBV7-8	TRBJ1-2	TGTGCCAGCAGCTTAGGGCAGATTTATGGCTACACCTTC	CASSLGQIYGYTF
.	.	TRBV7-2	TRBJ2-2	TGTGCCAGCAGCCCGTCCGGGGCCGGGGAGCTGTTTTTT	CASSPSGAGELFF
.	.	TRBV10-3	TRBJ1-6	TGTGCCATCAGTGAGTCCCAGGCGAATTCACCCCTCCACTTT	CAISESQANSPLHF
TRBD1	.	TRBV18	TRBJ1-6	TGTGCCAGCTCACCACCGGGACAGGGCATACCACCCCTCCACTTT	CASSPPGQGIPPLHF
.	.	TRBV27	TRBJ2-7	TGTGCCAGCAAGGGTAGCGTTACAATTTTCTACGAGCAGTACTTC	CASKGSVTIFYEQYF
.	.	TRBV19	TRBJ1-2	TGTGCCAGTAGCGACACCGGGACCGGTTTGTTCTACACCTTC	CASSDTGTGLFYTF
.	.	TRBV10-3	TRBJ2-5	TGTGCCGTTTCCTCCGGGACTCACCAAGAGACCCAGTACTTC	CAVSSGTHQETQYF
TRBD1	.	TRBV5-6	TRBJ1-6	TGTGCCAGCAGGGTAACAGGGGGCCAAGGTTCACCCCTCCACTTT	CASRVTGGQGSPLHF
TRBD1	few	TRBV10-3	TRBJ1-6	TGTGCCATCAGTGAGTCGGGACAGGGGGCCAGGACCTATAATTCACCCCTCCACTTT	CAISESGQGARTYNSPLHF
TRBD1	.	TRBV5-8	TRBJ2-3	TGTGCCAGCAGCTCACAGGGGGCGGCAGATACGCAGTATTTT	CASSSQGAADTQYF
.	.	TRBV10-3	TRBJ2-3	TGTGCCGGGGGTATCGGCACAGATACGCAGTATTTT	CAGGIGTDTQYF
TRBD1	medium-sized	TRBV6-5	TRBJ1-3	TGTGCCAGCAGAGACAGGGTTTCTGGAAACACCATATATTTT	CASRDRVSGNTIYF
TRBD1	.	TRBV23-1	TRBJ1-4	TGCGCCAGCCTAAGTGGGACAGCACTTCTTTTT	CASLSGTALLF
.	.	TRBV7-2	TRBJ2-3	TGTGCCAGCAGCCACGGCCGAAACACAGATACGCAGTATTTT	CASSHGRNTDTQYF
.	.	TRBV28	TRBJ2-5	TGTGCCAGCTCCCTAGCGGGACAGGGGAGGGAGACCCAGTACTTC	CASSLAGQGRETQYF
TRBD1	few	TRBV4-3	TRBJ1-2	TGCGCCAGCAGCCAATTGACAGGGGGTCCAGGCTACACCTTC	CASSQLTGGPGYTF
.	few	TRBV6-5	TRBJ2-7	TGTGCCAGCAGTCGGACCCTCTACGAGCAGTACTTC	CASSRTLYEQYF
TRBD2	.	TRBV27	TRBJ2-1	TGTGCCAGCAGTCCGGGGACTAGCCATAAGTCCAATGAGCAGTTCTTC	CASSPGTSHKSNEQFF
TRBD1	.	TRBV9	TRBJ1-1	TGTGCCAGCAGCGTAGGAGCCGGGACAGATGAAGCTTTCTTT	CASSVGAGTDEAFF
TRBD1	.	TRBV27	TRBJ2-7	TGTGCCAGCAGTTTTCAGGGACAGGGCTCCTACGAGCAGTACTTC	CASSFQGQGSYEQYF
.	.	TRBV24-1	TRBJ2-3	TGTGCCACCAGTGGAGGGGCGGGGCTGGGAGATACGCAGTATTTT	CATSGGAGLGDTQYF
.	.	TRBV6-2/TRBV6-3	TRBJ1-1	TGTGCCAGCAGTTACTCACACAGGGTGAACACTGAAGCTTTCTTT	CASSYSHRVNTEAFF
.	.	TRBV7-2	TRBJ2-7	TGTGCCAGCAGCTTAGCCGGCAGCGTAACCCTCTCGAGAACCTACGAGCAGTACTTC	CASSLAGSVTLSRTYEQYF
.	once	TRBV3-1/TRBV3-2	TRBJ1-5	TGTGCCAGCAGCCAAGGAAAGGGGCGGCCCCAGCATTTT	CASSQGKGRPQHF
.	.	TRBV5-1	TRBJ2-3	TGCGCCAGCAACTTAAAGGAGGACACAGATACGCAGTATTTT	CASNLKEDTDTQYF
TRBD1	.	TRBV3-1/TRBV3-2	TRBJ2-7	TGTGCCAGCAGCCAAGGGGGACAGCCTCCCTACGAGCAGTACTTC	CASSQGGQPPYEQYF
TRBD1	.	TRBV5-1	TRBJ1-4	TGCGCCAGCAGCTTCGGACAGGGGGGTGAAAAACTGTTTTTT	CASSFGQGGEKLFF
.	.	TRBV29-1	TRBJ1-1	TGCAGCGTTACCCTGGGGAGGATAGGTAACACTGAAGCTTTCTTT	CSVTLGRIGNTEAFF
.	.	TRBV11-2	TRBJ1-5	TGTGCCAGCAGCTTCGCAGGGAATAGCAATCAGCCCCAGCATTTT	CASSFAGNSNQPQHF
.	.	TRBV29-1	TRBJ1-2	TGCAGCGTTGAAGGGATATATGGCTACACCTTC	CSVEGIYGYTF
.	.	TRBV7-9	TRBJ1-1	TGTGCCAGCAGCCCACACCCGGCAGGGTACACTGAAGCTTTCTTT	CASSPHPAGYTEAFF
.	.	TRBV3-1/TRBV3-2	TRBJ1-4	TGTGCCAGCAGCCAACAGACGGAAAAACTGTTTTTT	CASSQQTEKLFF
.	.	TRBV13	TRBJ2-1	TGTGCCAGCAGCTTAGGCGGGCTAGGGGTCTACAATGAGCAGTTCTTC	CASSLGGLGVYNEQFF
TRBD2	.	TRBV7-2	TRBJ2-1	TGTGCCAGCAGCTTAGCGCATAGCGGGGTAAATGAGCAGTTCTTC	CASSLAHSGVNEQFF
.	.	TRBV7-3	TRBJ1-1	TGTGCCAGCAGCTTAGCGGCGGCAGGCCCTGAAGCTTTCTTT	CASSLAAAGPEAFF
TRBD2	.	TRBV29-1	TRBJ2-7	TGCAGCGTGGGACTAGACGAGCAGTACTTC	CSVGLDEQYF